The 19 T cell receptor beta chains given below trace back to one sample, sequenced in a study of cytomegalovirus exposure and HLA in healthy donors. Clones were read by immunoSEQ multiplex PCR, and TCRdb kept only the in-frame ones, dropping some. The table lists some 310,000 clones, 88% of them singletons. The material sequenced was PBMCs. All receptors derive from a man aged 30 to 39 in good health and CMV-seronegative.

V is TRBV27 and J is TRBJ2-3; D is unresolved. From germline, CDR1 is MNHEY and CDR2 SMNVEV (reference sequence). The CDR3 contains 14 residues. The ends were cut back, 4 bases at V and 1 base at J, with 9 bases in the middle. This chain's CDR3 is CASSWRSRTDTQYF. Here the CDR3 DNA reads TGTGCCAGCAGTTGGCGGTCGCGCACAGATACGCAGTATTTT.

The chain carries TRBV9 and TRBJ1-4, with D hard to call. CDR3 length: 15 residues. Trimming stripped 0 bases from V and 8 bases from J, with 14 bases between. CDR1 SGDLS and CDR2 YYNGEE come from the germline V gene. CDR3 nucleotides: TGTGCCAGCAGCGTAGACATCTCGCTTAGCGAAAAACTGTTTTTT. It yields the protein CASSVDISLSEKLFF. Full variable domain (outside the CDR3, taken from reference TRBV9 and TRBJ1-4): DSGVTQTPKHLITATGQRVTLRCSPRSGDLSVYWYQQSLDQGLQFLIQYYNGEERAKGNILERFSAQQFPDLHSELNLSSLELGDSALYFCASSVDISLSEKLFFGSGTQLSVL.

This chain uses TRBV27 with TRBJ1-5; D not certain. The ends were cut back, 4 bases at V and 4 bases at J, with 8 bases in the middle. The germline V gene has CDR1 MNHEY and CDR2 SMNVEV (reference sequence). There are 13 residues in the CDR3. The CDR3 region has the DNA TGTGCCAGCAGTTACAGTCCAAATCAGCCCCAGCATTTT. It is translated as CASSYSPNQPQHF.

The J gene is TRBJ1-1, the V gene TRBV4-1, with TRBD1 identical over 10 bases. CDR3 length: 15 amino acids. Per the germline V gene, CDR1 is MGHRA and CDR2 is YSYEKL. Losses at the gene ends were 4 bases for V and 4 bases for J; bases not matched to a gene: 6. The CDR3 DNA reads TGCGCCAGCAGCCGGTCGACAGGGGGCGTCACTGAAGCTTTCTTT. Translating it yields CASSRSTGGVTEAFF.

DNA of the CDR3: TGCGCCAGCAGCCAAGATCCGGACAGCGCCTACGAGCAGTACTTC. It codes for CASSQDPDSAYEQYF. This sequence joins TRBV4-3 and TRBJ2-7, with D possibly TRBD1 on 6 matching bases. V was shortened by 0 bases and J by 2 bases, with 11 bases between the two germline ends. CDR1 is LGHNA and CDR2 is YSLEER in the germline V gene. The length of the CDR3 is 15 residues.

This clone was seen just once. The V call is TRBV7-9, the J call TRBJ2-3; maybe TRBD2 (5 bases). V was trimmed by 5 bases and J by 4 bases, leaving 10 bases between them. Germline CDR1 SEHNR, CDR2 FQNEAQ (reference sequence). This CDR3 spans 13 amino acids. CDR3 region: CASSTILADTQYF. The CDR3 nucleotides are TGTGCCAGCAGCACCATACTAGCAGATACGCAGTATTTT.

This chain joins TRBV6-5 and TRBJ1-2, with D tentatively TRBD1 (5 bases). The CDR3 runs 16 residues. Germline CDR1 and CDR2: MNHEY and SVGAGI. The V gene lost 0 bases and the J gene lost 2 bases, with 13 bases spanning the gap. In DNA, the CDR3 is TGTGCCAGCAGTTACTCGTCAGGGTCTGGCAACTATGGCTACACCTTC. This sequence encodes CASSYSSGSGNYGYTF.

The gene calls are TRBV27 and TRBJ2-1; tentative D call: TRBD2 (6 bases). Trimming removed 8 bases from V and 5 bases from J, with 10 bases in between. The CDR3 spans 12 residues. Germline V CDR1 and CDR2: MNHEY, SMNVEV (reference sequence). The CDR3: CASGGGDNEQFF. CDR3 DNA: TGTGCCAGCGGGGGAGGTGACAATGAGCAGTTCTTC.

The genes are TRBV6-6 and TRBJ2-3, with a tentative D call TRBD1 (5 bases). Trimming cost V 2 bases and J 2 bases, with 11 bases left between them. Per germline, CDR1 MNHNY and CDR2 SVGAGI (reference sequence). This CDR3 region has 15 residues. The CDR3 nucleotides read TGTGCCAGCAGTTACCAGAAGGGGCCCACAGATACGCAGTATTTT. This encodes CASSYQKGPTDTQYF.

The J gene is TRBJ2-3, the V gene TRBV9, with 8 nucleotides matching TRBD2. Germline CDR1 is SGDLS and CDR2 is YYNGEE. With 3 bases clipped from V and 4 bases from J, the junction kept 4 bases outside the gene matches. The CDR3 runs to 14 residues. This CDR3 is CASSGAGVADTQYF. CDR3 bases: TGTGCCAGCAGCGGAGCGGGGGTGGCAGATACGCAGTATTTT.

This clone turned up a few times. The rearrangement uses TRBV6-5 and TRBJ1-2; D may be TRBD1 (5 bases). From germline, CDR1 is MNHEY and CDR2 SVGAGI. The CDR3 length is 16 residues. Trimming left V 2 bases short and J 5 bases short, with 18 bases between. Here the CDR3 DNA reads TGTGCCAGCAGTTACGGAGGCGCACGGGGGACTTATGGCTACACCTTC. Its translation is CASSYGGARGTYGYTF.

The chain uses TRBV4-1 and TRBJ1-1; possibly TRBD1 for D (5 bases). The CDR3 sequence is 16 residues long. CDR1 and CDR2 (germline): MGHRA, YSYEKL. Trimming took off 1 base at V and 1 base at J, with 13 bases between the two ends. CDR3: CASSQGGGRANTEAFF. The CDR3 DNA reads TGCGCCAGCAGCCAAGGGGGGGGACGGGCGAACACTGAAGCTTTCTTT.

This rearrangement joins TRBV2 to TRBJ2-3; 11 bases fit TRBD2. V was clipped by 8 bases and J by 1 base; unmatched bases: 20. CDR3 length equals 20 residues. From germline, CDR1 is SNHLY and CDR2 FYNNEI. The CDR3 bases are TGTGCCAGCGGTACCAAACGTAGCGGGGGGGCCGGGTTCGGCACAGATACGCAGTATTTT. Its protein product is CASGTKRSGGAGFGTDTQYF.

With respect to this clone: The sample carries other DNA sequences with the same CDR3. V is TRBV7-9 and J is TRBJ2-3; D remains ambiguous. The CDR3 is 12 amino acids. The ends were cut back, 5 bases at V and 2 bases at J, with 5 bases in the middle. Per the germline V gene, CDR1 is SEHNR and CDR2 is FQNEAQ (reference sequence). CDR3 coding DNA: TGTGCCAGCAGCCTCTCCACAGATACGCAGTATTTT. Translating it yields CASSLSTDTQYF.

CDR3 in amino acids: CANVDLRNTGELFF. DNA of the CDR3: TGTGCCAACGTAGACTTAAGGAACACCGGGGAGCTGTTTTTT. The rearrangement links TRBV14 to TRBJ2-2; no definite D call. This CDR3 is built from 14 residues. V was pared by 10 bases and J by 1 base, with 13 bases between. Germline V gene sequence: CDR1 SGHDN, CDR2 FVKESK.

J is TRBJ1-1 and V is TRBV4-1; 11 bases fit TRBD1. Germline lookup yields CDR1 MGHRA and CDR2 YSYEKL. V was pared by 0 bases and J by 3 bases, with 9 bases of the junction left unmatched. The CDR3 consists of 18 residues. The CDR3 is CASSQDRWDRGGYTEAFF. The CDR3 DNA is TGCGCCAGCAGCCAAGATAGGTGGGACAGGGGGGGGTACACTGAAGCTTTCTTT.

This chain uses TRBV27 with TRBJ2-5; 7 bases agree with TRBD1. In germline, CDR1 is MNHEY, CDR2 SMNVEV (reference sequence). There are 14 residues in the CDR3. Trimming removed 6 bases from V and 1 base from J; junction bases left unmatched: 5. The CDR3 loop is CASSHRGFQETQYF. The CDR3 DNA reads TGTGCCAGCAGCCACAGGGGATTCCAAGAGACCCAGTACTTC.

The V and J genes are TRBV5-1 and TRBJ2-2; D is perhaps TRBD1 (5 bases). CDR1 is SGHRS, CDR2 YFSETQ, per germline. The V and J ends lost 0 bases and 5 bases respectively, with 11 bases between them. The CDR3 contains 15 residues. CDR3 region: CASSLGTLKTGELFF. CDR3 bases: TGCGCCAGCAGCTTGGGGACACTGAAAACCGGGGAGCTGTTTTTT.

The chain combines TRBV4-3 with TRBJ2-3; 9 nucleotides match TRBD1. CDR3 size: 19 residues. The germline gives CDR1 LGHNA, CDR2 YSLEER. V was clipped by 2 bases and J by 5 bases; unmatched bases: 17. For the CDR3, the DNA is TGCGCCAGCAGCCAATCCTACCCCCCGTACAGGGGGCGGCAAGATACGCAGTATTTT. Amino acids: CASSQSYPPYRGRQDTQYF.